The 28 T cell receptor beta chains below were found in one sample sequenced in a study of molecular identifiers for immune sequencing clone quantification. TCRdb processed the PCR reads anew with MiXCR; each CDR3 protein has one entry. The sample lists around 470,000 distinct CDR3 sequences, about 20% occurring once. The specimen sequenced was naive CD8+ T cells from blood, with Jurkat cell RNA spiked in. Subset: FACS-sorted CD8+CD4-CCR7+CD45RA+ naive T cells. The receptors originated from a human donor in good health. Some libraries in this study had Jurkat cell RNA spiked in.

This clonotype has a handful of counts. This chain connects TRBV5-1 to TRBJ2-1; D uncertain. The CDR3 totals 11 residues. Germline CDR1 SGHRS, CDR2 YFSETQ. V lost 0 bases to trimming and J lost 15 bases, with 10 bases between them. Here the CDR3 reads CASSLASFAFF. The CDR3 DNA is TGCGCCAGCAGCTTGGCATCATTTGCGTTCTTC.

The table lists this clonotype with many counts. The V and J genes are TRBV5-6 and TRBJ1-1, with D unresolved. This CDR3 comprises 14 residues. Germline CDR1 and CDR2: SGHDT and YYEEEE. V shed 0 bases and J shed 0 bases, with 6 bases lying between them. CDR3 DNA: TGTGCCAGCAGCTTGGACAGCCTGAACACTGAAGCTTTCTTT. This codes for CASSLDSLNTEAFF.

The chain combines TRBV2 with TRBJ2-7, with 8 bases identical to TRBD2. Germline V gene lookup returns CDR1 SNHLY and CDR2 FYNNEI. Trimming cost V 8 bases and J 6 bases; bases outside gene matches: 15. The length of the CDR3 is 15 residues. The CDR3 DNA is TGTGCCAGCCCTTCCGGGGGGGCTACCGGGGGCGAGCAGTACTTC. Its translation is CASPSGGATGGEQYF. Filled out from reference TRBV2 and TRBJ2-7, the complete variable domain reads EPEVTQTPSHQVTQMGQEVILRCVPISNHLYFYWYRQILGQKVEFLVSFYNNEISEKSEIFDDQFSVERPDGSNFTLKIRSTKLEDSAMYFCASPSGGATGGEQYFGPGTRLTVT.

This clonotype was recorded a few times. The DNA for the CDR3 is TGCGCCAGCAGCCAATACCAACAAGGGAACACTGAAGCTTTCTTT. Translating gives CASSQYQQGNTEAFF. The chain couples TRBV4-3 to TRBJ1-1; D is uncertain. Germline V CDR1 and CDR2: LGHNA, YSLEER. Trimming cost V 2 bases and J 1 base, with 11 bases left between them. The CDR3 runs 15 residues.

This clonotype has more than one count but fewer than ten. This sequence joins TRBV7-9 and TRBJ2-6; 8 bases are a match to TRBD1. Germline-derived CDR1 and CDR2 are SEHNR and FQNEAQ (reference sequence). The CDR3 runs 18 residues. J gave up 0 bases and V 2 bases, and 6 bases lay outside the gene matches. CDR3 sequence reads: CASSLLGQGISGANVLTF. In DNA, the CDR3 is TGTGCCAGCAGCTTATTAGGACAGGGAATCTCTGGGGCCAACGTCCTGACTTTC.

This clonotype was seen ten or more times. The chain uses TRBV12-3 or TRBV12-4 and TRBJ1-3; maybe TRBD1 (5 bases). Deletions cut 4 bases from V and 0 bases from J, with 13 bases between. This CDR3 contains 16 residues. CDR3 DNA: TGTGCCAGCAGTTCACCGGGACCGATCTCTGGAAACACCATATATTTT. Its translation is CASSSPGPISGNTIYF.

This rearrangement joins TRBV6-5 to TRBJ2-5; tentatively, D is TRBD2 (6 bases). Looked up from germline, CDR1 is MNHEY and CDR2 is SVGAGI. V was pared by 6 bases and J by 5 bases, with 19 bases between. The CDR3 is 15 amino acids. The CDR3 loop reads CASRGFGTEWETQYF. The CDR3 DNA reads TGTGCCAGCAGGGGGTTCGGGACTGAGTGGGAGACCCAGTACTTC.

With regard to this clonotype: The CDR3 does not end in the conserved phenylalanine or tryptophan, so this is likely a read error. The CDR3 is CASSLGTGIQPQHL. CDR3 DNA sequence: TGTGCCAGCAGTTTAGGAACAGGGATCCAGCCCCAGCATCTT. V is TRBV28 and J is TRBJ1-5; D perhaps matches TRBD1 (6 bases). Trimming removed 2 bases from V and 7 bases from J, with 12 bases in between. The length of the CDR3 is 14 residues. From germline, CDR1 is MDHEN and CDR2 SYDVKM.

This clonotype was found once. A much larger clone sits a single nucleotide away, making a read error possible. V usage is TRBV28 and J usage is TRBJ2-7; D is undetermined. Germline V lookup: CDR1 MDHEN, CDR2 SYDVKM. This CDR3 comprises 14 residues. V was cut by 6 bases and J by 6 bases, with 18 bases left in between. CDR3 coding DNA: TGTGCCAGCAGAGTCCCCGAGGAGCACGGCGAGCAGTACTTC. Translated: CASRVPEEHGEQYF.

With respect to this clonotype: This could be a read error, since a much larger clone is one nucleotide away. The chain joins TRBV7-9 to TRBJ1-1; TRBD1 matches 7 bases. V dropped 2 bases and J dropped 4; count of bases not matched to a gene: 10. The CDR3 contains 16 residues. Germline CDR1 SEHNR, CDR2 FQNEAQ (reference sequence). The CDR3 spells CASSLRDSGLSTEAFF. In nucleotides, the CDR3 is TGTGCCAGCAGCTTAAGGGACAGTGGGTTGAGCACTGAAGCTTTCTTT.

Only a few counts were recorded for this clonotype. The V and J genes are TRBV6-2 or TRBV6-3 and TRBJ1-2; D is unresolved. This CDR3 has 14 amino acids. Trimming shortened V by 6 bases and J by 2 bases, and 13 bases separated the two germline ends. Germline loops: CDR1 MNHEY, CDR2 SVGEGT. CDR3 nucleotides: TGTGCCAGCAGCCCTGACATCGCGAACTATGGCTACACCTTC. It yields the protein CASSPDIANYGYTF.

This chain joins TRBV4-3 and TRBJ1-5; the match to TRBD1 covers 7 bases. J gave up 4 bases and V 2 bases, and 2 bases lay outside the gene matches. The CDR3 is 14 residues long. CDR1 is LGHNA, CDR2 YSLEER, per germline. The CDR3, as DNA: TGCGCCAGCAGCCAAATACAGGGGAATCAGCCCCAGCATTTT. It specifies CASSQIQGNQPQHF.

This clonotype was seen ten or more times. This sequence joins TRBV12-3 or TRBV12-4 and TRBJ1-1; 7 nucleotides align to TRBD1. Germline trimming cut 6 bases from V and 5 bases from J; bases unmatched to any gene: 9. This CDR3 is built from 14 residues. CDR3 sequence (DNA): TGTGCCAGCAGCCTGACAGGGTTTGGAACTGAAGCTTTCTTT. Residues: CASSLTGFGTEAFF.

The chain combines TRBV6-2 or TRBV6-3 with TRBJ1-6; D perhaps matches TRBD1 (5 bases). V lost 1 base to trimming and J lost 11 bases, with 15 bases between them. The CDR3 length is 15 residues. Per the germline V gene, CDR1 is MNHEY and CDR2 is SVGEGT. The CDR3 spells CASSYYGTVWPPLHF. The CDR3 nucleotides read TGTGCCAGCAGTTACTACGGGACCGTCTGGCCACCCCTCCACTTT.

Comments on this clonotype: A much larger clone is a single base away; this may be a read error. V gene TRBV6-6 combines with J gene TRBJ2-3, with D maybe TRBD2 (6 bases). The V end was cut by 1 base, the J end by 2 bases, with 10 bases between. The germline V gene has CDR1 MNHNY and CDR2 SVGAGI (reference sequence). This CDR3 comprises 15 residues. The DNA for the CDR3 is TGTGCCAGCAGTTACTACGGGAGCTTCACAGATACGCAGTATTTT. Protein product: CASSYYGSFTDTQYF.

This clonotype appeared many times. The chain employs TRBV28 and TRBJ1-5, with TRBD1 matching over 10 bases. Germline V CDR1 and CDR2: MDHEN, SYDVKM. V lost 5 bases to trimming and J lost 5 bases; unmatched junction nucleotides: 6. The CDR3 length is 15 residues. CDR3 bases: TGTGCCAGCAGTAGGACAGGGGGATGGGATCAGCCCCAGCATTTT. It yields the protein CASSRTGGWDQPQHF.

The sample holds many counts of this clonotype. The genes are TRBV29-1 and TRBJ1-5, with TRBD1 as a possible D gene (6 bases). The ends were cut back, 7 bases at V and 1 base at J, with 11 bases in the middle. The CDR3 consists of 13 residues. Germline CDR1 is SQVTM and CDR2 is ANQGSEA. CDR3 residues: CSATTGSNQPQHF. CDR3 DNA sequence: TGCAGCGCAACGACAGGAAGCAATCAGCCCCAGCATTTT.

As concerns this clonotype: This may arise from a read error, as a much more abundant clone is one base away. CDR3 in amino acids: CAISPQGDTQYF. The CDR3 DNA sequence: TGTGCCATCAGTCCACAGGGGGATACGCAGTATTTT. The chain employs TRBV10-3 and TRBJ2-3; 7 bases are a match to TRBD1. The trim removed 5 bases at V and 6 bases at J, leaving 2 bases unmatched. This CDR3 comprises 12 residues. Germline V gives CDR1 ENHRY, CDR2 SYGVKD.

This clonotype has just one count. It may be a read error: a sequence one base away is much more abundant. The V and J genes are TRBV14 and TRBJ2-3; no reliable D call. CDR1 SGHDN and CDR2 FVKESK come from the germline V gene. The CDR3 extends over 13 amino acids. CDR3 nucleotides: TGTACCAGCAGCCCATACCATGGAGATACGCAGTATTTT. Protein: CTSSPYHGDTQYF. Together with reference TRBV14 and TRBJ2-3, the CDR3 gives the full variable domain: EAGVTQFPSHSVIEKGQTVTLRCDPISGHDNLYWYRRVMGKEIKFLLHFVKESKQDESGMPNNRFLAERTGGTYSTLKVQPAELEDSGVYFCTSSPYHGDTQYFGPGTRLTVL.

In this sample, this clonotype turned up a few times. This chain joins TRBV10-2 and TRBJ2-7; D gene unclear. V gave up 2 bases and J gave up 2 bases, with 7 bases separating them. CDR1 and CDR2 (germline): WSHSY, SAAADI. CDR3 size: 13 residues. The CDR3 DNA is TGCGCCAGCAGTGAGGACTTTCCCTACGAGCAGTACTTC. Its protein is CASSEDFPYEQYF.

This clonotype was found a few times. The chain couples TRBV20-1 to TRBJ2-5; 7 bases fit TRBD1. The ends lost 2 bases at V and 5 bases at J; junction bases unmatched: 8. This CDR3 is built from 14 residues. CDR1 and CDR2 (germline): DFQATT, SNEGSKA (reference sequence). DNA of the CDR3: TGCAGTGCTAGACACAGGGGCGTTGGGGAGACCCAGTACTTC. It encodes CSARHRGVGETQYF.

Comment on this clonotype: A single base separates this from a much larger clone, so it may be a read error. V gene TRBV29-1 combines with J gene TRBJ2-7; 10 nucleotides match TRBD1. The CDR3 spans 14 residues. The germline V gene has CDR1 SQVTM and CDR2 ANQGSEA. In DNA form, the CDR3 reads TGCAGCGTTGAAGTGAGGGACAGGGGTTACGGGCAGTACTTC. Its protein is CSVEVRDRGYGQYF.

This clonotype was found many times. The chain joins TRBV2 to TRBJ2-3; D is undetermined. V lost 6 bases to trimming and J lost 1 base, with 11 bases between them. CDR3 size: 14 residues. Per the germline V gene, CDR1 is SNHLY and CDR2 is FYNNEI. The CDR3 sequence: CASRGRGRTDTQYF. Written as DNA, the CDR3 is TGTGCCAGCAGAGGTAGAGGCCGCACAGATACGCAGTATTTT.

This clonotype was detected many times. The gene calls are TRBV6-5 and TRBJ1-6, with TRBD1 identical over 7 bases. The CDR3 sequence is 15 residues long. J gave up 8 bases and V 4 bases, and 8 bases lay outside the gene matches. Germline CDR1 reads MNHEY; CDR2 reads SVGAGI. The CDR3 DNA reads as TGTGCCAGCAGTTTCTCGGACAGGACGGATTCACCCCTCCACTTT. It translates to CASSFSDRTDSPLHF.

Regarding this clonotype: A much larger clone is a single base away; this may be a read error. V is TRBV9 and J is TRBJ1-1, with D maybe TRBD1 (5 bases). Germline V gives CDR1 SGDLS, CDR2 YYNGEE. The CDR3 totals 15 residues. Here the CDR3 DNA reads TGTGCCAGCAGCCTTCTCCGGGACCGACACACTGAAGCTTCCTTT. This encodes CASSLLRDRHTEASF. Combining the CDR3 with reference TRBV9 and TRBJ1-1 gives the whole variable domain DSGVTQTPKHLITATGQRVTLRCSPRSGDLSVYWYQQSLDQGLQFLIQYYNGEERAKGNILERFSAQQFPDLHSELNLSSLELGDSALYFCASSLLRDRHTEASFGQGTRLTVV.

As regards this clonotype: This may come from a read error, since a much larger clone is one base off. V gene TRBV6-5 combines with J gene TRBJ2-1, with D perhaps assigned TRBD1 or TRBD2 (5 bases each). Germline V gene lookup returns CDR1 MNHEY and CDR2 SVGAGI. This CDR3 is built from 16 residues. In nucleotides, the CDR3 is TGTGCCTGCAGTTACTCGGTCTCAGGGAGCTACAATGAGCAGTTCTTC. This gives the protein CACSYSVSGSYNEQFF.

This clonotype was counted many times. The chain has TRBV15 and TRBJ1-4; the D is unclear. The V gene lost 0 bases and the J gene lost 8 bases, with 16 bases spanning the gap. This CDR3 contains 16 residues. Germline V gene data show CDR1 as LNHNV and CDR2 as YYDKDF (reference sequence). CDR3: CATSRDFERGREKLFF. The CDR3 region has the DNA TGTGCCACCAGCAGAGATTTTGAGAGAGGGAGGGAAAAACTGTTTTTT.

This rearrangement joins TRBV3-1 to TRBJ2-5; D may be TRBD1 (5 bases). Trimming pared 6 bases from V and 4 bases from J, leaving 12 bases between. The CDR3 is 13 residues long. The germline gives CDR1 LGHDT, CDR2 YNNKEL (reference sequence). CDR3 DNA: TGTGCCAGCAGGGGTGGTAGGGGAGAGACCCAGTACTTC. The encoded protein is CASRGGRGETQYF.